This record concerns one TCR beta chain sequence. Its antigen is undetermined. The CDR3 runs to 15 residues. V lost 5 bases, J lost 10 bases, and 24 bases lay in between. CDR1 and CDR2 from the germline V gene are SNHLY and FYNNEI. The data belong to a study of T cell repertoires in cytomegalovirus infection. Each CDR3 protein is one row after TCRdb ran MiXCR on the reads. The repertoire holds a few hundred thousand distinct CDR3 sequences, with roughly 43% as singletons. The chain carries TRBV2 and TRBJ2-7; D assignment may be TRBD1 or TRBD2 (5 bases each). This TCR was sampled from a human donor in good health (CMV status not recorded). Some clones in this sample may be carry-over from other donors' samples. Sample: cultured PBMCs, taken from culture after CMV antigen stimulation. The CDR3 reads CASSFRAGTVPAQYF. CDR3 DNA sequence: TGTGCCAGCAGTTTTAGGGCAGGGACCGTTCCCGCCCAGTACTTC. The whole variable domain, remainder taken from reference TRBV2 and TRBJ2-7, is EPEVTQTPSHQVTQMGQEVILRCVPISNHLYFYWYRQILGQKVEFLVSFYNNEISEKSEIFDDQFSVERPDGSNFTLKIRSTKLEDSAMYFCASSFRAGTVPAQYFGPGTRLTVT.